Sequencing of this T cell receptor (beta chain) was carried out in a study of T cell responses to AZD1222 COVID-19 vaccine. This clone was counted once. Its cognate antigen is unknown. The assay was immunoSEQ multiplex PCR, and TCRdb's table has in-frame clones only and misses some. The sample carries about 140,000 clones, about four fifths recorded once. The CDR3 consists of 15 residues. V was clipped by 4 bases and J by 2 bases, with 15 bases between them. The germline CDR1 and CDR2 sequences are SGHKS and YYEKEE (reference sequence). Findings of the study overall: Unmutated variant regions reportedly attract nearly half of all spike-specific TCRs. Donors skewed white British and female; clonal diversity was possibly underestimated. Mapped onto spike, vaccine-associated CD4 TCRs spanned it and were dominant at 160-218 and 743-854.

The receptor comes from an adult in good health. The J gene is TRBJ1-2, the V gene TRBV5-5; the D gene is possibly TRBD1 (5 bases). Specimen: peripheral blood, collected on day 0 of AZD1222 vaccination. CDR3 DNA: TGTGCCAGCAGCCCTGACTGGGGGACCAACTATGGCTACACCTTC. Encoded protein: CASSPDWGTNYGYTF.